The clone carrying this TCR beta chain was recorded once. The antigen remains undetermined. In the original workflow: Filtering differed for immunoSEQ, which gave only junction sequences without quality scores. Generated by immunoSEQ multiplex PCR, the TCRdb table keeps only in-frame clones and is missing some. The V and J calls and the clone size are those of that table, but D and trimming were determined from the DNA. The repertoire holds 560,000 or so clones, about 96% seen once, with 0.11% in the top ten. CDR3 length: 15 amino acids. CDR1 and CDR2 from the germline V gene are MNHEY and SMNVEV (reference sequence). With 6 bases clipped from V and 4 bases from J, the junction kept 7 bases outside the gene matches. This sample is drawn from a study of shared clonotypes between healthy human individuals. Broader study findings: Naive subsets typically showed greater estimated richness than memory subsets. Sampling included only blood; tissue repertoires likely differ.

Naive CD8 cells were CD45RO-negative, positively selected for CCR7, excluding terminally differentiated effector memory CD45RA+ cells. Caucasian adults living in Nashville, Tennessee, provided all samples. The chain carries TRBV27 and TRBJ2-7; 12 nucleotides agree with TRBD2. The sample comprised naive CD8+ T cells sorted from blood. The clonotype originates from a woman aged 25 to 45 in good health. The CDR3 DNA reads TGTGCCAGCAGACCGACTAGCGGGAGTATGTACGAGCAGTACTTC. It is translated as CASRPTSGSMYEQYF.